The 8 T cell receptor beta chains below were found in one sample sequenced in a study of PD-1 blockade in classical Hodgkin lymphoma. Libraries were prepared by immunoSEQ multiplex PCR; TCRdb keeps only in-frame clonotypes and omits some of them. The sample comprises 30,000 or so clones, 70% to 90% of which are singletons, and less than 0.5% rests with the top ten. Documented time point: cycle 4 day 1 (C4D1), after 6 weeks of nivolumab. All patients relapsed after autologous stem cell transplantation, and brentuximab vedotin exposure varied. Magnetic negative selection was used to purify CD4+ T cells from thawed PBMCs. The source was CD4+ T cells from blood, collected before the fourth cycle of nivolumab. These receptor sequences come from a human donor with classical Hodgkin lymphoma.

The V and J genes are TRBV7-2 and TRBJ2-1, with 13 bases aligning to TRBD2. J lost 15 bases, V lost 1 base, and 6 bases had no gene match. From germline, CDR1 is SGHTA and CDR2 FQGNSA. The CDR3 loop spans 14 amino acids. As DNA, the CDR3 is TGTGCCAGCAGCTTAGAACTAGCGGGGGGGGCCACGTTCTTC. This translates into CASSLELAGGATFF. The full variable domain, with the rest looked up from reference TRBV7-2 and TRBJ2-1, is GAGVSQSPSNKVTEKGKDVELRCDPISGHTALYWYRQSLGQGLEFLIYFQGNSAPDKSGLPSDRFSAERTGGSVSTLTIQRTQQEDSAVYLCASSLELAGGATFFGPGTRLTVL.

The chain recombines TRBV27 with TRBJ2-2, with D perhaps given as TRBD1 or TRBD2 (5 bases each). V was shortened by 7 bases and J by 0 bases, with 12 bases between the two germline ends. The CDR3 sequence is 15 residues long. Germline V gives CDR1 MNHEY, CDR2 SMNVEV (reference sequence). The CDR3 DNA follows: TGTGCCAGCAAGACGGGGCCAACGAACACCGGGGAGCTGTTTTTT. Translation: CASKTGPTNTGELFF.

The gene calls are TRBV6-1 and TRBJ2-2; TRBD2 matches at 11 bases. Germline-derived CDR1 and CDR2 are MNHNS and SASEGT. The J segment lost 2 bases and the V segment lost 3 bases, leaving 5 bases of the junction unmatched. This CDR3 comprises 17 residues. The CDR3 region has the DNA TGTGCCAGCAGTGACCGGCTAGCGGGGGGAAACACCGGGGAGCTGTTTTTT. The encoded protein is CASSDRLAGGNTGELFF.

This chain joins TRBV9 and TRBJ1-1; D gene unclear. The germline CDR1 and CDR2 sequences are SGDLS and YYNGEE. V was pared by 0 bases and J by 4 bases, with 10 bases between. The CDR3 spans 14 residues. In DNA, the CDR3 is TGTGCCAGCAGCGTAGGGGATAGAGCCACTGAAGCTTTCTTT. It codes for CASSVGDRATEAFF.

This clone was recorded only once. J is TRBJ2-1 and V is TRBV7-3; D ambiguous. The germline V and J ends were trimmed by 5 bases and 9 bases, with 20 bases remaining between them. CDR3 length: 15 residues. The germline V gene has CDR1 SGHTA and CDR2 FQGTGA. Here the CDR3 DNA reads TGTGCCAGCAGCCCCTCCCACCTAGGGCTGGGTGAGCAGTTCTTC. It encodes CASSPSHLGLGEQFF.

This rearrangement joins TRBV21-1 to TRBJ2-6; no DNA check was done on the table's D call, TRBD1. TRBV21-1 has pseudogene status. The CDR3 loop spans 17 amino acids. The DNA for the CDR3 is TGTGCCAGCAGCAAAGCTTATGGGGCTGAGGGGGCCAACGTCCTGACTTTC. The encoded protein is CASSKAYGAEGANVLTF.

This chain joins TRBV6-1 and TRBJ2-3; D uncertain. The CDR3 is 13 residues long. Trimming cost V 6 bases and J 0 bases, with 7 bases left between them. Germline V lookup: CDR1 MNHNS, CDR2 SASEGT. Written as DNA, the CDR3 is TGTGCCAGCAGGGAATCTAGCACAGATACGCAGTATTTT. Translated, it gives CASRESSTDTQYF.

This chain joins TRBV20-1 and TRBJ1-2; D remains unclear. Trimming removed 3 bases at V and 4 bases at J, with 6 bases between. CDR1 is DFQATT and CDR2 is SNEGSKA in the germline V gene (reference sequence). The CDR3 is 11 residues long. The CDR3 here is CSASPLYGYTF. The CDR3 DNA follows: TGCAGTGCTAGTCCCCTCTATGGCTACACCTTC.